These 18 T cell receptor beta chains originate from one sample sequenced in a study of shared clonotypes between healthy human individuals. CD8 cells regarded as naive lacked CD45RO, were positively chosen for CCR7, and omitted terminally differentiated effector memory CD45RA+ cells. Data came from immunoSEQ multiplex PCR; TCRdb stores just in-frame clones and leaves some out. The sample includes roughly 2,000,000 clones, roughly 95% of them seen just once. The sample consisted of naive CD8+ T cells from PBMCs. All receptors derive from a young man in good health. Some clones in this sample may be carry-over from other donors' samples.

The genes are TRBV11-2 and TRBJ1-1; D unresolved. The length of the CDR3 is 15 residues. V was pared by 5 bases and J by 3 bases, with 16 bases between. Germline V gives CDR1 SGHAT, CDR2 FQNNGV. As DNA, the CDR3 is TGTGCCAGCAGCCCCAGACGAAAGGTGGACACTGAAGCTTTCTTT. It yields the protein CASSPRRKVDTEAFF.

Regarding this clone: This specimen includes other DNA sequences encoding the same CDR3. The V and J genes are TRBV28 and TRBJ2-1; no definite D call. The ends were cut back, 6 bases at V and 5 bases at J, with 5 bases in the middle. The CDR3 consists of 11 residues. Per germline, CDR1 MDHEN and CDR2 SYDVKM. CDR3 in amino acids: CASSTNNEQFF. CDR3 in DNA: TGTGCCAGCAGCACAAACAATGAGCAGTTCTTC.

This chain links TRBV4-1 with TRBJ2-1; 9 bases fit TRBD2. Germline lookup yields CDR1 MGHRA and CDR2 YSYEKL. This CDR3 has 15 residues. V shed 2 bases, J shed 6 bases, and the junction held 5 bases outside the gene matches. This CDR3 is CASSQIGGGGNEQFF. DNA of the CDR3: TGCGCCAGCAGCCAAATTGGCGGGGGGGGCAATGAGCAGTTCTTC.

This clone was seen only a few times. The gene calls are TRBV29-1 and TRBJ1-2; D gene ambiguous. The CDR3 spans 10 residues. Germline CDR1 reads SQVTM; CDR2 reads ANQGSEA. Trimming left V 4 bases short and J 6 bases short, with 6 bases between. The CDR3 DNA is TGCAGCGTTGCCGGGGATGGCTACACCTTC. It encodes CSVAGDGYTF.

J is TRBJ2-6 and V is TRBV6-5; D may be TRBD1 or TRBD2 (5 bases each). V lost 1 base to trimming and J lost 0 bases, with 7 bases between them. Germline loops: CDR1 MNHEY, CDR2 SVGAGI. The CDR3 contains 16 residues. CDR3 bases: TGTGCCAGCAGTTACTGGGGGTACTCTGGGGCCAACGTCCTGACTTTC. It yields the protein CASSYWGYSGANVLTF.

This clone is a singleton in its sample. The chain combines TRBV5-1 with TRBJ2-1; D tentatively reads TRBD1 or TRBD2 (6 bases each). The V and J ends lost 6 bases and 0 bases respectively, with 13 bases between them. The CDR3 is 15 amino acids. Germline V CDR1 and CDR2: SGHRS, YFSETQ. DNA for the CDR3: TGCGCCAGCATGGAGGGACAAAGCTCCTACAATGAGCAGTTCTTC. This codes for CASMEGQSSYNEQFF.

DNA of the CDR3: TGTGCCAGCAGCTTGAACCTCGTTGGGACGAACGGCTACACCTTC. It codes for CASSLNLVGTNGYTF. The chain uses TRBV5-6 and TRBJ1-2, with a weak D call TRBD1 (5 bases). V was cut by 1 base and J by 8 bases, with 18 bases left in between. The V gene's germline CDR1 is SGHDT and CDR2 YYEEEE. The CDR3 length is 15 residues.

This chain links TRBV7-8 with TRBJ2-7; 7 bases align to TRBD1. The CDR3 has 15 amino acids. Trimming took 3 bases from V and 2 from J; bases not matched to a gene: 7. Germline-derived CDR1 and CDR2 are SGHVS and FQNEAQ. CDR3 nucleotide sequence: TGTGCCAGCAGCTTGAACCGGGACAGAGCCTACGAGCAGTACTTC. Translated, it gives CASSLNRDRAYEQYF.

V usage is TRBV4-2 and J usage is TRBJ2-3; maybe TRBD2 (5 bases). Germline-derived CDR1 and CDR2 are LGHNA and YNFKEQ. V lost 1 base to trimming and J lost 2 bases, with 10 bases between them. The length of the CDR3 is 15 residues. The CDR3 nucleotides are TGTGCCAGCAGCCAAGTGGGGAGTCCCACAGATACGCAGTATTTT. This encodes CASSQVGSPTDTQYF.

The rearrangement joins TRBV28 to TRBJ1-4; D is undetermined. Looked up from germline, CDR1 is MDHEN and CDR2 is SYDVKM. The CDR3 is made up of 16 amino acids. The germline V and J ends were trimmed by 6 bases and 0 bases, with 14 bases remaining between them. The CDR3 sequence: CASSSPYYSTNEKLFF. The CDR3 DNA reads TGTGCCAGCAGCTCGCCCTACTACTCAACTAATGAAAAACTGTTTTTT.

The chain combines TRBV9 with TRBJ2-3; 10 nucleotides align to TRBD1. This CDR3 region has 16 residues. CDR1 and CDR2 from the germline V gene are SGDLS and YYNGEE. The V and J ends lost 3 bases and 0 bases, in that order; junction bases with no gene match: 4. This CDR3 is CASSDRTGGSTDTQYF. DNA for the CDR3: TGTGCCAGCAGCGACAGGACAGGGGGTAGCACAGATACGCAGTATTTT.

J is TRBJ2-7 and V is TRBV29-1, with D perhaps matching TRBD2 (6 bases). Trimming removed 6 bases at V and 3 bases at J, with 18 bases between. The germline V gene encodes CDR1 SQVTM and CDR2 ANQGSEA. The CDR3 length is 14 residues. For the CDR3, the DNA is TGCAGCGTGGACGCTAGCGAAACAGGCTACGAGCAGTACTTC. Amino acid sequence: CSVDASETGYEQYF.

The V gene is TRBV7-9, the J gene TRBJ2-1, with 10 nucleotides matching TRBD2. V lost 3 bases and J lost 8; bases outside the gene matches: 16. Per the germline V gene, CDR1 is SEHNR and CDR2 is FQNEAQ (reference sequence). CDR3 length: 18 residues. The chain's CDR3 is CASSFEREGPRRLYEQFF. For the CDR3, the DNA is TGTGCCAGCAGCTTTGAGCGGGAGGGCCCTCGGCGGTTATATGAGCAGTTCTTC.

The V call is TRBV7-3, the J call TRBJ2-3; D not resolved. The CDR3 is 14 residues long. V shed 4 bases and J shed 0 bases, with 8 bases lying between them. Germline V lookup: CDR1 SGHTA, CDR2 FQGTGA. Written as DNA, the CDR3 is TGTGCCAGCAGCTCCGGACCCAGCACAGATACGCAGTATTTT. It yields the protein CASSSGPSTDTQYF.

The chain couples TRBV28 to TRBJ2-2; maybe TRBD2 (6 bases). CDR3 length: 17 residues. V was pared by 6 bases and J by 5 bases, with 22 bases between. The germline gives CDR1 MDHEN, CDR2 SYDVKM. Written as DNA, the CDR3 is TGTGCCAGCAGCGGAGAGGGGCGGGATAACTTTACCGGGGAGCTGTTTTTT. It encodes CASSGEGRDNFTGELFF.

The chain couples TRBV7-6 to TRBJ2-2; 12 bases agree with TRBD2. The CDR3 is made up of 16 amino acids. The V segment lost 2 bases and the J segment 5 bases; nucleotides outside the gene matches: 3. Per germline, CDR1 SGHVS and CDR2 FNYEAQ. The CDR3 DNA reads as TGTGCCAGCAGCTTACTAGCGGGAGGGGGGACCGGGGAGCTGTTTTTT. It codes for CASSLLAGGGTGELFF.

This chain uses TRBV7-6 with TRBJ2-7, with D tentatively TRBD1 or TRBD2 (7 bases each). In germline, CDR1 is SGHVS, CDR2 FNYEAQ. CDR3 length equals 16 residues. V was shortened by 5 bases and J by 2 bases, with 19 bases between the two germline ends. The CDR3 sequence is CASSHRGGQSAYEQYF. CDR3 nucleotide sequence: TGTGCCAGCAGCCACCGCGGGGGACAGTCAGCCTACGAGCAGTACTTC.

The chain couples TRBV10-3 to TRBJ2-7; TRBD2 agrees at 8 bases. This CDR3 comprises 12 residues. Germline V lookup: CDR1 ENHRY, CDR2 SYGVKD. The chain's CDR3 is CAIAGHSYEQYF. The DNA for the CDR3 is TGTGCGATAGCGGGGCACTCCTACGAGCAGTACTTC.